Described below is a single T cell receptor (beta chain) sequence and its context. This receptor's antigen is unknown. No base qualities exist here, and no much larger clone lies one base off it. The source of the sample is a study of T cell responses to AZD1222 COVID-19 vaccine (dated by TCRdb to about 2021). General notes on the study: AZD1222 recipients with second doses at about 4 weeks or about 12 weeks were pooled, because spike-specific TCR depth and breadth did not differ between schedules. Trial participants were enrolled by age into subgroups of 18-55, 56-69 and 70-plus years, and around 150, 29 and 61 TCR-sequenced participants, respectively, were included in these subgroups. TCR sequencing was performed for roughly 250 trial participants, of whom roughly 200 were given two doses of AZD1222 and around 26 were given two doses of MenACWY control vaccine. What the research found in general, with its limitations: Reportedly, close to half of the unique spike-specific TCRs recognized epitopes lying outside the regions that are mutated in the B.1.351 and B.1.1.7 variants. Only five to seven AZD1222 recipients were SARS-CoV-2 seropositive at baseline, limiting conclusions about previously exposed vaccinees. Because no day 14 peak-response samples were available, repertoires were characterized only after the peak T cell response. After two AZD1222 doses, both the breadth and the depth of spike-specific TCRs were significantly higher than at day 0 and than in MenACWY recipients. In the small 56-69-year group, the increase in depth fell short of significance, most likely because of low power. Most participants were white British and females outnumbered males, and the authors suggested that clonal diversity may have been underestimated. The vaccine-associated CD4 TCRs covered the entire spike protein, and the dominant responses fell in regions 160-218 and 743-854.

CDR1 and CDR2 are read off the germline V gene (reference sequence) as LGHDT and YNNKEL. V was cut back by 5 bases and J by 0 bases, leaving a gap of 1 base between them. The CDR3, from cysteine to phenylalanine, totals 11 residues. This entry keeps only the CDR3 DNA: 33 bases, framed from base 1. The CDR3 regions of human TCRbeta chains were subjected to immunosequencing. Per the source publication's procedure: Repertoire TCRs were matched against a reference library of SARS-CoV-2-specific TCRs generated with the MIRA antigen-specificity platform. Breadth meant the fraction of unique TCRs that were SARS-CoV-2-associated, whereas depth meant the fraction of total T cells that were SARS-CoV-2-associated. Each spike-specific TCR was assigned to its reactive spike region and to a CD4 or CD8 class using the MIRA data. Log10-transformed breadth and depth values were compared by one-way ANOVA with Sidak's multiple comparisons tests. TCRdb retrieved this table from immuneACCESS and kept in-frame rearrangements only. Not all clones are present; in checked studies, unresolved V genes account for under half, and no reason is known for the remainder. Clone size and V and J calls were adopted from that table, with D and trimming inferred from the DNA. This sample comprises about 130,000 clones, over 90% of them detected only once. The ten largest clones take up about 0.86% of the sample.

Reading the label with the study, this specimen's time point is: baseline before first vaccination. Vaccinee samples came from UK trials COV001 and COV002, including a single-blind randomized controlled phase 2/3 trial of AZD1222 (ChAdOx1 nCoV-19) in healthy adults. For TCRbeta chain sequencing, PBMC samples from trial participants were taken at day 0 and at day 28 after the second dose. Specimen: peripheral blood, collected on day 0 of AZD1222 vaccination. This receptor was identified in an adult in good health. The sequence is built from TRBV3-1 (or the pseudogene TRBV3-2) and TRBJ1-2; the D gene assignment is ambiguous. The DNA reads TGTGCCAGCAGCTCTAACTATGGCTACACCTTC. This gives the protein CASSSNYGYTF.